This T cell receptor (beta chain) appears in the sequencing data of a study of T cells in Graves' hyperthyroidism and ophthalmopathy. There are 15 residues in the CDR3. Germline assignment: CDR1 SGHRS and CDR2 YFSETQ. The germline V and J ends were trimmed by 0 bases and 1 base, with 10 bases remaining between them. TCR beta CDR3 sequences were amplified from RNA transcripts. HTBI primers were used for first-round RT-PCR of the TCR CDR3. MiXCR, applied by TCRdb to the multiplex PCR reads, yields one record per CDR3 protein. The repertoire holds more than 500,000 distinct CDR3 sequences, with over 45% as singletons. This clonotype was observed at least ten times. Antigen specificity is unknown. Patients showing uncontrolled infection, other autoimmune disease, pregnancy or lactation were ineligible. Each diagnosis drew on symptoms, thyroxine, TRAb, thyroid ultrasound and orbital computed tomography findings.

Whole-study results and caveats: Stable hyperthyroidism was told apart from ophthalmopathy by a model built on 13 V-J features.

This chain uses TRBV5-1 with TRBJ1-1, with D unresolved. This sequence originates from an adult woman with Graves' disease, either hyperthyroidism or ophthalmopathy (not recorded which). The sequencing input was peripheral blood or thyroid tissue (not recorded which). CDR3 coding DNA: TGCGCCAGCAGCTTGGATCCCGTGGGGAACACTGAAGCTTTCTTT. Translated, it gives CASSLDPVGNTEAFF.